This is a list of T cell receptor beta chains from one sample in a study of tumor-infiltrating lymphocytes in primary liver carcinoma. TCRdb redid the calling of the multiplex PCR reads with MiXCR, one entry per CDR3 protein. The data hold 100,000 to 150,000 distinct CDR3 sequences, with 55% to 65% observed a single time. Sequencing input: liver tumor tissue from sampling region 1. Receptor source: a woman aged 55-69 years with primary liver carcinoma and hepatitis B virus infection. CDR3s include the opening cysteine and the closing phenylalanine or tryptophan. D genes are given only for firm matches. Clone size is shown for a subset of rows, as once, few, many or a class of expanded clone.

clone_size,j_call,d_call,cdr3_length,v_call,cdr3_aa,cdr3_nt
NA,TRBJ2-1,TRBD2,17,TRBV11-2,CASSRRLAGGPGDDQLF,TGTGCCAGCAGCAGGAGACTAGCTGGAGGGCCGGGGGATGATCAGCTCTTC
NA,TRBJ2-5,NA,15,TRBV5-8,CANSFSSWVEETQYF,TGTGCCAACAGCTTTTCCAGCTGGGTCGAAGAGACCCAGTACTTC
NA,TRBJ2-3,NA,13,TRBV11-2,CASSLRPGNTQYF,TGTGCCAGTAGCTTGCGACCGGGGAATACGCAGTATTTT
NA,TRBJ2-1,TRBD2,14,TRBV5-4,CASSLPWGGDEQFF,TGTGCCAGCAGCTTGCCATGGGGGGGAGATGAGCAGTTCTTC
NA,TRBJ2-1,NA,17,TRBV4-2,CTSTREDRMGSYNEQFF,TGTACCAGCACCAGAGAGGATAGGATGGGTTCCTACAATGAGCAGTTCTTC
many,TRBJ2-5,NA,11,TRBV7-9,CASSPRETQYF,TGTGCCAGCAGCCCCAGGGAGACCCAGTACTTC
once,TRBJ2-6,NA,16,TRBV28,CASSLQGSDGANVLIF,TGTGCCAGCAGTTTGCAGGGATCGGACGGGGCCAACGTCCTGATTTTC
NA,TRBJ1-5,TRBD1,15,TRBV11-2,CTSSLTGGPNQPHHF,TGTACCAGCAGCTTGACAGGGGGCCCTAATCAGCCCCATCATTTT
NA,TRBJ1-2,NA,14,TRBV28,CASSFVGPNYGYIF,TGTGCCAGCAGTTTTGTAGGGCCTAACTATGGCTACATCTTC
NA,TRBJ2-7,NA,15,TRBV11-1,CAISSAGFLDDEQYF,TGTGCCATCAGCTCGGCAGGCTTCCTCGACGACGAGCAGTACTTC
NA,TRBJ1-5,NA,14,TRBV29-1,CSFEESGGNKPQHF,TGCAGTTTTGAAGAGTCGGGGGGGAATAAGCCCCAGCATTTT
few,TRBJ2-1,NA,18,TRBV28,CASSPTFGSGSSYNEQSF,NA
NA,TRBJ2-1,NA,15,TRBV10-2,CASRAIAAAYGGQFF,TGCGCCAGCAGAGCGATAGCAGCTGCCTATGGTGGGCAGTTCTTC
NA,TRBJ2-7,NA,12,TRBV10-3,CDISANPCEQYF,TGTGACATCAGTGCCAACCCCTGCGAGCAGTACTTC
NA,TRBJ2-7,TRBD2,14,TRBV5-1,CASSRGDSPYEQYF,TGCGCCAGCAGCCGGGGGGATTCCCCCTACGAGCAGTACTTC
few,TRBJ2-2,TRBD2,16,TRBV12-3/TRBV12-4,CASSLASGRAPGELFF,TGTGCCAGCAGTTTAGCTAGCGGGAGGGCCCCCGGGGAGCTGTTTTTT
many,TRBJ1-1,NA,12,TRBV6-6,CANPGGGTEAFF,TGTGCCAACCCCGGGGGGGGGACTGAAGCTTTCTTT
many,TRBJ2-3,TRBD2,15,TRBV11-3,CASSPLAGGTDTQYF,TGTGCCAGCAGCCCCCTGGCGGGAGGAACAGATACGCAGTATTTT
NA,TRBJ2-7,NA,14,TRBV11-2,CASRDPGLAYEQYF,TGTGCCAGCAGAGATCCGGGGCTAGCTTACGAGCAGTACTTC
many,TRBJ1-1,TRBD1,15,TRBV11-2,CASSLSLTGGPEAFF,TGTGCCAGCAGCTTATCCCTAACAGGGGGGCCTGAAGCTTTCTTT
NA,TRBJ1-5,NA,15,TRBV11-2,CASSPRDVSNQPQHF,TGTGCCAGCAGCCCCAGGGACGTGAGCAATCAGCCCCAGCATTTT
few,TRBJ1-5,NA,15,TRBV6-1,CASIINGVGGQPQHF,TGTGCCAGCATAATAAACGGGGTAGGGGGGCAGCCCCAGCATTTT
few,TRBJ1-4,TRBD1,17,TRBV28,CASIQRRGRRTDEILFF,TGTGCCAGCATTCAACGCAGGGGGCGCAGAACGGATGAAATACTGTTTTTT
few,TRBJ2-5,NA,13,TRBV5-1,CASSLLDQETQYF,TGCGCCAGCAGCTTGCTAGACCAAGAGACCCAGTACTTC
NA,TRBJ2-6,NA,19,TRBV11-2,CASSLEQFCTSSGANVLTF,TGTGCCAGCAGCCTGGAACAGTTCTGTACTAGCTCTGGGGCCAACGTCCTGACTTTC
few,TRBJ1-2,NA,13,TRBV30,CAGNSRNNYGYTF,TGTGCCGGAAACAGTAGAAATAACTATGGCTACACCTTC
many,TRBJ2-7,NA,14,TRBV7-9,CASSLGGQSYEQYF,TGTGCCAGCAGCTTAGGGGGGCAGTCCTACGAGCAGTACTTC
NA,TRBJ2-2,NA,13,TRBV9,CASSAGRTGELFF,TGTGCCAGCAGCGCCGGTCGTACCGGGGAGCTGTTTTTT
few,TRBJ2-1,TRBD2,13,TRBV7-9,CASSPGLINEQFF,TGTGCCAGCAGCCCGGGACTAATCAATGAGCAGTTCTTC
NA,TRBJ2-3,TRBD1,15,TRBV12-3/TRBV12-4,CGSSIRQGGTDTQYF,TGTGGCAGCAGTATCCGACAGGGTGGCACAGATACGCAGTATTTC
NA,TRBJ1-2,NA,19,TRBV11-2,CASSARGSGGGTFGYGYTF,TGTGCCAGCAGCGCTAGAGGGAGTGGAGGGGGGACTTTCGGCTATGGCTACACCTTC
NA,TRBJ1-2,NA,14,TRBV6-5,CASSLAGHIYGHTF,TGTGCCAGCAGTCTCGCCGGACACATCTATGGCCACACCTTC
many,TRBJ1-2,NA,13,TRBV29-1,CSVEGRRAGGYTF,TGCAGCGTTGAAGGTCGCAGGGCCGGTGGCTACACCTTC
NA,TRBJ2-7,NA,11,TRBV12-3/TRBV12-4,CACTPGTEQYF,TGTGCCTGCACCCCAGGCACAGAGCAGTACTTC
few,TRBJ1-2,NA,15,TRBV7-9,CASSSNREGYYGYTF,TGTGCCAGCAGCTCGAACAGGGAAGGGTACTATGGCTACACCTTC
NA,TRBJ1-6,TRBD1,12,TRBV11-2,CASSSGTGELHF,TGTGCCAGCAGTTCCGGGACAGGGGAGCTCCACTTT
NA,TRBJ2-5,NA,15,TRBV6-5,CASSCSHDLGEAQYF,TGTGCCAGCAGTTGCTCTCATGACCTCGGGGAGGCCCAGTACTTC
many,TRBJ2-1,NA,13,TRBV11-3,CASSLRSAGEQFF,TGTGCCAGCAGCTTAAGGTCGGCGGGTGAGCAGTTCTTC
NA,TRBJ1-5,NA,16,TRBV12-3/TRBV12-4,CTSSLGLGHSNQPQHF,TGTACCAGCAGTTTAGGACTGGGTCATAGCAATCAGCCCCAGCATTTT
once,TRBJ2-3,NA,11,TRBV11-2,CASSTTDTQYF,TGTGCCAGCAGCACGACAGATACGCAGTATTTT
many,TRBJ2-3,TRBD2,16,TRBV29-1,CSVEGQAGGSADTQYF,TGCAGCGTTGAAGGTCAAGCGGGAGGGAGCGCAGATACGCAGTATTTT
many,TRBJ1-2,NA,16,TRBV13,CASSAGFGQPGKGYTF,TGTGCCAGCAGCGCGGGATTCGGACAGCCCGGCAAAGGCTACACCTTC
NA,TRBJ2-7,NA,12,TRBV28,CVSSFGEYEQYF,TGTGTCAGCAGTTTCGGGGAGTACGAGCAGTACTTC